Presented here are 21 T cell receptor beta chains from one specimen sequenced in a study of graft-versus-host responses after intestinal transplantation. This table comes from immunoSEQ multiplex PCR, and its TCRdb copy is limited to in-frame clones, with some not included. The sample yields roughly 99,000 clones, 85% to 95% seen once. No antigen has been assigned to these receptors. Sample: unstimulated CD8+ T cells sorted from spleen or lymph node cells, taken before transplant. The receptors originated from a human donor who was the organ donor for an intestinal transplant.

The chain links TRBV12-5 to TRBJ2-4; perhaps TRBD1 as D (5 bases). The germline gives CDR1 LGHNT, CDR2 FRNRAP. The CDR3 is made up of 17 amino acids. The V and J ends lost 2 bases and 8 bases respectively, with 22 bases between them. The CDR3 nucleotides read TGTGCTAGTGGTTTGTCGCCAATTACCGGGCCCAGGGACATTCAGTACTTC. Protein product: CASGLSPITGPRDIQYF.

This clone was recorded once. The V and J genes are TRBV29-1 and TRBJ2-1, with D perhaps matching TRBD2 (5 bases). V gave up 3 bases and J gave up 8 bases, with 14 bases separating them. CDR1 and CDR2 (germline): SQVTM, ANQGSEA. There are 13 residues in the CDR3. The CDR3 nucleotides read TGCAGCGTTGACGGGGTGACCAAGGATGAGCAGTTCTTC. Its translation is CSVDGVTKDEQFF.

This chain joins TRBV12-5 and TRBJ2-7, with 7 bases that match TRBD1. Trimming at V came to 6 bases and at J to 2 bases, leaving 7 bases not matched to a gene. The CDR3 consists of 14 residues. In germline, CDR1 is LGHNT, CDR2 FRNRAP. The CDR3 DNA follows: TGTGCTAGTGGCCACAGGGGATCGACCTACGAGCAGTACTTC. As protein: CASGHRGSTYEQYF.

The chain is built from TRBV6-5 and TRBJ2-7; TRBD1 matches at 8 bases. In germline, CDR1 is MNHEY, CDR2 SVGAGI. The CDR3 contains 11 residues. The V segment lost 6 bases and the J segment 12 bases; nucleotides outside the gene matches: 7. CDR3 residues: CASSPGQVLYF. DNA of the CDR3: TGTGCCAGCAGCCCGGGACAGGTCTTGTACTTC.

The rearrangement joins TRBV5-1 to TRBJ1-6; D gene unclear. The CDR3 consists of 16 residues. Trimming left V 5 bases short and J 0 bases short, with 12 bases between. Germline values: CDR1 SGHRS, CDR2 YFSETQ. CDR3 region: CASSSIGVSYNSPLHF. DNA of the CDR3: TGCGCCAGCAGTTCAATCGGGGTCTCCTATAATTCACCCCTCCACTTT.

The chain employs TRBV6-6 and TRBJ2-1; 7 bases fit TRBD1. CDR1 and CDR2 from the germline V gene are MNHNY and SVGAGI (reference sequence). Trimming cost V 6 bases and J 4 bases; bases outside gene matches: 6. This CDR3 has 14 residues. The CDR3 loop reads CASRPTTGYNEQFF. The CDR3 DNA is TGTGCCAGCAGACCCACGACAGGGTACAATGAGCAGTTCTTC.

This chain joins TRBV25-1 and TRBJ2-5, with TRBD2 matching over 7 bases. Germline V gene lookup returns CDR1 MGHDK and CDR2 SYGVNS. With 6 bases clipped from V and 5 bases from J, the junction kept 12 bases outside the gene matches. CDR3 length: 15 residues. Here the CDR3 reads CASSPLGREGETQYF. Here the CDR3 DNA reads TGTGCCAGCAGCCCGTTGGGAAGGGAGGGGGAGACCCAGTACTTC. Together with reference TRBV25-1 and TRBJ2-5, the CDR3 gives the full variable domain: EADIYQTPRYLVIGTGKKITLECSQTMGHDKMYWYQQDPGMELHLIHYSYGVNSTEKGDLSSESTVSRIRTEHFPLTLESARPSHTSQYLCASSPLGREGETQYFGPGTRLLVL.

This clone was seen just once. The CDR3 protein is CASSFIGQGSNEQFF. The CDR3 DNA reads as TGTGCCAGCAGCTTTATAGGACAGGGGAGTAATGAGCAGTTCTTC. The V call is TRBV7-9, the J call TRBJ2-1, with 9 nucleotides matching TRBD1. The germline V gene has CDR1 SEHNR and CDR2 FQNEAQ (reference sequence). This CDR3 comprises 15 residues. V trimming: 3 bases; J trimming: 7 bases; junction bases outside the gene matches: 7.

The chain is built from TRBV2 and TRBJ2-7, with 9 positions matching TRBD2. The CDR3 runs to 15 residues. The trim removed 5 bases at V and 2 bases at J, leaving 7 bases unmatched. Germline V gene sequence: CDR1 SNHLY, CDR2 FYNNEI. The CDR3 reads CASSTPGLAAYEQYF. The CDR3 DNA reads as TGTGCCAGCAGTACACCGGGACTAGCAGCCTACGAGCAGTACTTC.

This clone was counted a single time. The chain recombines TRBV11-2 with TRBJ2-1, with D possibly being TRBD2 (6 bases). Germline CDR1 reads SGHAT; CDR2 reads FQNNGV. The CDR3 totals 15 residues. V was pared by 2 bases and J by 12 bases, with 20 bases between. The CDR3 reads CASSLFALGERVQFF. The CDR3 DNA reads TGTGCCAGCAGCTTATTCGCGCTGGGCGAGCGGGTGCAGTTCTTC.

This chain connects TRBV6-1 to TRBJ1-2; 8 bases align to TRBD1. This CDR3 region has 16 residues. The junction had 9 bases not matched to a gene; V was cut back by 2 bases and J by 4 bases. Germline-derived CDR1 and CDR2 are MNHNS and SASEGT. CDR3 in DNA: TGTGCCAGCAGTGAACCGAGGGGACAGGTTCTCTATGGCTACACCTTC. Its protein is CASSEPRGQVLYGYTF.

The J gene is TRBJ2-3, the V gene TRBV7-3; D might be TRBD2 (5 bases). Germline values: CDR1 SGHTA, CDR2 FQGTGA. V dropped 2 bases and J dropped 0 bases, with 21 bases sitting between them. The CDR3 extends over 19 amino acids. CDR3 DNA: TGTGCCAGCAGCTTATCTGGACTTATAAGATACCAAAGCACAGATACGCAGTATTTT. This encodes CASSLSGLIRYQSTDTQYF.

The chain has TRBV5-4 and TRBJ2-7; 8 bases map to TRBD1. Germline loops: CDR1 SGHNT, CDR2 YYREEE (reference sequence). The CDR3 consists of 13 residues. V shed 2 bases and J 5 bases; nucleotides not matched to a gene: 3. The DNA for the CDR3 is TGTGCCAGCAGCTTCAGGGGGCCCAACGAGCAGTACTTC. The encoded protein is CASSFRGPNEQYF.

The chain has TRBV14 and TRBJ2-7; the D is unclear. The CDR3 length is 14 residues. Germline CDR1 reads SGHDN; CDR2 reads FVKESK. V gave up 0 bases and J gave up 2 bases, with 8 bases separating them. This chain's CDR3 is CASSQDTEAYEQYF. The CDR3 DNA sequence: TGTGCCAGCAGCCAAGACACTGAAGCCTACGAGCAGTACTTC.

Only one count was recorded for this clone. CDR3 bases: TGTGCCAGTAGTGGAGACAGCTACGAGCAGTACTTC. Its protein product is CASSGDSYEQYF. The V and J genes are TRBV19 and TRBJ2-7; D is possibly TRBD1 (5 bases). Germline lookup yields CDR1 LNHDA and CDR2 SQIVND (reference sequence). The V and J ends lost 5 bases and 3 bases respectively, with 8 bases between them. The CDR3 totals 12 residues.

V is TRBV4-1 and J is TRBJ1-1; D may be TRBD1 (5 bases). The CDR3 spans 12 residues. CDR1 is MGHRA, CDR2 YSYEKL, per germline. V dropped 1 base and J dropped 7 bases, with 7 bases sitting between them. CDR3 sequence reads: CASSQGQLEAFF. The CDR3 bases are TGCGCCAGCAGCCAAGGACAGCTTGAAGCTTTCTTT.

The chain recombines TRBV5-1 with TRBJ2-7, with TRBD2 matching 7 bases. The CDR3 covers 13 residues. Unmatched junction bases numbered 4, after V lost 0 bases and J lost 7 bases. Germline CDR1 is SGHRS and CDR2 is YFSETQ. The CDR3 DNA reads TGCGCCAGCAGCTTGGTGGGGGGAGGGGAGCAGTACTTC. Its translation is CASSLVGGGEQYF.

CDR3 DNA: TGCAGCGTTGAAGATCCCGACAGGGAAGAGACCCAGTACTTC. Protein sequence: CSVEDPDREETQYF. The V gene is TRBV29-1, the J gene TRBJ2-5; 7 nucleotides agree with TRBD1. V lost 0 bases and J lost 3; bases outside the gene matches: 4. Germline V gene lookup returns CDR1 SQVTM and CDR2 ANQGSEA. The CDR3 contains 14 residues. The whole variable domain, filled in from reference TRBV29-1 and TRBJ2-5, reads SAVISQKPSRDICQRGTSLTIQCQVDSQVTMMFWYRQQPGQSLTLIATANQGSEATYESGFVIDKFPISRPNLTFSTLTVSNMSPEDSSIYLCSVEDPDREETQYFGPGTRLLVL.

V usage is TRBV4-1 and J usage is TRBJ2-3, with TRBD2 as a possible D gene (5 bases). The CDR3 runs to 15 residues. The V gene lost 1 base and the J gene lost 6 bases, with 14 bases spanning the gap. Per germline, CDR1 MGHRA and CDR2 YSYEKL. The CDR3 here is CASSQASLVRDTQYF. DNA for the CDR3: TGCGCCAGCAGCCAAGCCTCACTAGTTAGGGATACGCAGTATTTT.

This chain links TRBV28 with TRBJ2-7; 7 bases agree with TRBD2. Germline V gene sequence: CDR1 MDHEN, CDR2 SYDVKM. The CDR3 is made up of 17 amino acids. V lost 0 bases to trimming and J lost 3 bases; unmatched junction nucleotides: 11. The CDR3 DNA follows: TGTGCCAGCAGTTTATGGGGGGGGGATTGGGCGATCTACGAGCAGTACTTC. Its translation is CASSLWGGDWAIYEQYF.

The V and J genes are TRBV7-9 and TRBJ2-3; perhaps TRBD2 as D (5 bases). The CDR3 totals 19 residues. Trimming removed 6 bases from V and 3 bases from J, with 28 bases in between. Per the germline V gene, CDR1 is SEHNR and CDR2 is FQNEAQ (reference sequence). This CDR3 is CASSSLGLGWEFETDTQYF. The CDR3 region has the DNA TGTGCCAGCAGTAGCTTAGGTCTTGGCTGGGAGTTTGAGACAGATACGCAGTATTTT.